This TCR beta chain was documented in a study of T cell responses to AZD1222 COVID-19 vaccine. Comments on this clone: Antigen: not known.

Points from the study as a whole: Repertoire sampling occurred only after the peak T cell response. Possibly, clonal diversity was underestimated; donors were largely white British and included more females. Unmutated variant regions are reportedly the target of nearly half of TCRs that are spike-specific.

CDR1 is LNHDA, CDR2 SQIVND, per germline (reference sequence). The V end was cut by 6 bases, the J end by 4 bases, with 21 bases between. The CDR3 is 16 residues long. Profiling relied on immunoSEQ multiplex PCR, and the TCRdb table lists in-frame clones only, not all of them. The sample records some 150,000 clones, approximately 86% being singletons. This clonotype was sampled from an adult who received the MenACWY meningococcal vaccine as a control. The genes are TRBV19 and TRBJ1-2, with a tentative D call TRBD1 (6 bases). The specimen was peripheral blood, collected 28 days after the second dose of the MenACWY control vaccine. The CDR3 DNA reads as TGTGCCAGTAGACCTAACCGGGCACAGGGCTCCTATGGCTACACCTTC. It encodes CASRPNRAQGSYGYTF.